These T cell receptor beta chains were read from a single sample in a study of blood T cell repertoires in COVID-19. TCRdb's table, derived via immunoSEQ multiplex PCR, lists solely in-frame clones and lacks some. The profile shows around 250,000 clones, roughly 88% of them singletons. The sequencing sample was made of peripheral blood. These receptor sequences come from an elderly man with acute or convalescent COVID-19. Both conserved end residues are part of each CDR3. The order of the fields is CDR3 length, V gene, clone size, J gene, D gene, CDR3 protein, CDR3 DNA. The D gene is left open where the match is weak. For some rows the clone size is stated as once, few or many, or as a class when expanded; others skip it.

cdr3_length: 12; v_call: TRBV3-1/TRBV3-2; clone_size: NA; j_call: TRBJ1-4; d_call: TRBD1; cdr3_aa: CASSQGQGALFF; cdr3_nt: TGTGCCAGCAGCCAGGGACAGGGAGCACTGTTTTTT
cdr3_length: 13; v_call: TRBV5-1; clone_size: NA; j_call: TRBJ2-3; d_call: NA; cdr3_aa: CASSPGSTDTQYF; cdr3_nt: TGCGCCAGCAGCCCGGGGTCTACAGATACGCAGTATTTT
cdr3_length: 14; v_call: TRBV29-1; clone_size: NA; j_call: TRBJ1-4; d_call: NA; cdr3_aa: CSAGRGTPTEKLFF; cdr3_nt: TGCAGCGCTGGAAGGGGGACACCCACGGAAAAACTGTTTTTT
cdr3_length: 16; v_call: TRBV5-8; clone_size: NA; j_call: TRBJ2-2; d_call: NA; cdr3_aa: CASSFVLAYGTGELFF; cdr3_nt: TGTGCCAGCAGCTTCGTTCTAGCGTACGGCACCGGGGAGCTGTTTTTT
cdr3_length: 15; v_call: TRBV9; clone_size: NA; j_call: TRBJ2-7; d_call: TRBD1; cdr3_aa: CASSAETGNRPEQYF; cdr3_nt: TGTGCCAGCAGCGCCGAGACAGGGAATCGGCCCGAGCAGTACTTC
cdr3_length: 14; v_call: TRBV28; clone_size: NA; j_call: TRBJ1-1; d_call: NA; cdr3_aa: CASNLWGGNTEAFF; cdr3_nt: TGTGCCAGCAACCTGTGGGGGGGGAACACTGAAGCTTTCTTT
cdr3_length: 16; v_call: TRBV7-2; clone_size: once; j_call: TRBJ2-7; d_call: TRBD2; cdr3_aa: CASSLHPPGTTYEQYF; cdr3_nt: TGTGCCAGCAGCTTACATCCCCCAGGGACTACCTACGAGCAGTACTTC
cdr3_length: 13; v_call: TRBV2; clone_size: NA; j_call: TRBJ2-7; d_call: NA; cdr3_aa: CASRHDSSYEQYF; cdr3_nt: TGTGCCAGCAGACACGACTCGTCCTACGAGCAGTACTTC
cdr3_length: 15; v_call: TRBV4-1; clone_size: NA; j_call: TRBJ1-2; d_call: NA; cdr3_aa: CASSQVGREGYGYTF; cdr3_nt: TGCGCCAGCAGCCAAGTCGGCAGGGAAGGGTATGGCTACACCTTC
cdr3_length: 14; v_call: TRBV5-1; clone_size: NA; j_call: TRBJ2-3; d_call: NA; cdr3_aa: CASKRDSRTDTQYF; cdr3_nt: TGCGCCAGCAAGAGGGACTCACGGACGGATACGCAGTATTTT
cdr3_length: 14; v_call: TRBV27; clone_size: NA; j_call: TRBJ2-7; d_call: TRBD1; cdr3_aa: CASSWDRATYEQYF; cdr3_nt: TGTGCCAGCAGTTGGGACAGGGCGACCTACGAGCAGTACTTC